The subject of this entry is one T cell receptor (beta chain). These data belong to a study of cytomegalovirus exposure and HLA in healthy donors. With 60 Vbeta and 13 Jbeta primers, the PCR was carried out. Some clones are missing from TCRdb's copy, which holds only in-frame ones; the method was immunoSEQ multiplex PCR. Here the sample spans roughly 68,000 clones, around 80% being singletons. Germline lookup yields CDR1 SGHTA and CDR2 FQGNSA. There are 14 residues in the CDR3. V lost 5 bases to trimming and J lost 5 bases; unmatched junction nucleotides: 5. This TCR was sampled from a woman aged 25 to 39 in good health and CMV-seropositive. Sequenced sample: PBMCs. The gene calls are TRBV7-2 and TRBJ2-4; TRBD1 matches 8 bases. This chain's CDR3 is CASSPGDRQNIQYF. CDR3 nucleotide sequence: TGTGCCAGCAGCCCGGGGGACAGGCAAAACATTCAGTACTTC.